This TCR beta chain was recovered during a study of shared clonotypes between healthy human individuals. On the study more broadly: Per donor, CD8 memory used one plate, CD8 naive used two, CD4 memory used three and CD4 naive used three. Whole-study findings and limits: The sharing of 4.5% to 6.5% of naive CD4 clonotypes was seen across several donors. Naive subsets tended to show greater estimated richness than memory subsets.

Trimming removed 3 bases from V and 0 bases from J, with 12 bases in between. Germline CDR1 and CDR2: LNHDA and SQIVND (reference sequence). The CDR3 consists of 16 residues. This clone was seen just once. Its target is unknown. This was a deep-level run. Assay: immunoSEQ multiplex PCR; the TCRdb copy retains only in-frame clones and omits some. Counted here are 2 million to 3 million clones, approximately 93% occurring once; the ten biggest clones make up approximately 0.35%. The sequence was collected from a man aged 18 to 35 in good health. Some clones in this sample may be carry-over from other donors' samples. The sequencing input was naive CD4+ T cells from PBMCs. Documented subset: CD45RA+ positively selected. The chain has TRBV19 and TRBJ2-1, with D possibly matching TRBD2 (5 bases). CDR3 sequence (DNA): TGTGCCAGTAGTATGCCCCAACGGGACTCCTACAATGAGCAGTTCTTC. This codes for CASSMPQRDSYNEQFF.